Included here is one T cell receptor beta chain sequence, with context. Source study methods: Cell counts per sample came from amplifying reference gene primers. Profiling relied on immunoSEQ multiplex PCR, and the TCRdb table lists in-frame clones only, not all of them. The V and J calls and clone size are taken from that table; D and trimming were inferred from the DNA. The data hold 210,000 or so clones, with roughly nine tenths observed a single time. V lost 3 bases and J 5 bases, leaving 14 bases between the germline ends. In germline, CDR1 is SGHAT, CDR2 FQNNGV. The CDR3 runs 15 residues. This record comes from a study of blood T cell repertoires in COVID-19. For the study at large: The United States, Italy and Spain supplied acute and convalescent COVID-19 samples.

The chain combines TRBV11-2 with TRBJ2-1; D remains unclear. This TCR came from a woman in her late teens or twenties who had recovered from COVID-19. Sequencing input: peripheral blood. CDR3 protein: CASSFGFSSDNEQFF. For the CDR3, the DNA is TGTGCCAGCAGCTTTGGGTTTAGCAGCGACAATGAGCAGTTCTTC.